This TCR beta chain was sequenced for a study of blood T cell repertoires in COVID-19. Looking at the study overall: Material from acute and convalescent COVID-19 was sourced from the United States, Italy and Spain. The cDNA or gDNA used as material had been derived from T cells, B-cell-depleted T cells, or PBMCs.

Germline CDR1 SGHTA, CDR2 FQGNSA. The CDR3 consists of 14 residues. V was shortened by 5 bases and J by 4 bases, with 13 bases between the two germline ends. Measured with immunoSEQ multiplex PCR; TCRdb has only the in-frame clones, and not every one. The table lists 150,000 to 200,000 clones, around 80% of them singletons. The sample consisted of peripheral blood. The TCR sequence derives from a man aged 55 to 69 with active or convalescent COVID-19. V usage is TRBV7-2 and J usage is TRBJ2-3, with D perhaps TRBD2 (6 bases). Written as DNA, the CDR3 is TGTGCCAGCAGCCTAAGGGTAGCGGCAGATACGCAGTATTTT. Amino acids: CASSLRVAADTQYF.